A single sample gave rise to the 13 T cell receptor beta chains below, sequenced in a study of blood T cell repertoires in COVID-19. The protocol was immunoSEQ multiplex PCR, while the TCRdb copy is restricted to in-frame clones and leaves out a portion. Of some 46,000 clones listed, over 70% were seen once; the top ten hold 5.5% to 6.5%. Sequences were obtained from peripheral blood. These receptors were collected from a woman over 75 with acute or convalescent COVID-19.

V is TRBV18 and J is TRBJ2-2; possibly TRBD2 for D (6 bases). The CDR3 extends over 14 amino acids. V lost 3 bases and J lost 6, with 11 bases in between. Per the germline V gene, CDR1 is KGHSH and CDR2 is LQKENI. CDR3 amino acids: CASSPIAEPGELFF. CDR3 coding DNA: TGTGCCAGCTCACCGATAGCGGAACCCGGGGAGCTGTTTTTT.

This clone was seen only once. The chain employs TRBV3-1 (or the pseudogene TRBV3-2) and TRBJ1-5, with D possibly TRBD1 on 6 matching bases. This CDR3 contains 12 residues. The V gene lost 4 bases and the J gene lost 6 bases, with 7 bases spanning the gap. The germline gives CDR1 LGHDT, CDR2 YNNKEL (reference sequence). The DNA of the CDR3 is TGTGCCAGCAGCCTCAGGGGTCAGCCCCAGCATTTT. Its protein product is CASSLRGQPQHF.

V is TRBV5-6 and J is TRBJ2-6; weak D call: TRBD1 (5 bases). Trimming left V 4 bases short and J 4 bases short, with 18 bases between. This CDR3 is built from 17 residues. Germline CDR1 reads SGHDT; CDR2 reads YYEEEE. CDR3 amino acids: CASSPIGQGQGANVLTF. CDR3 bases: TGTGCCAGCAGCCCCATCGGGCAGGGTCAAGGGGCCAACGTCCTGACTTTC.

This chain uses TRBV7-3 with TRBJ1-6; maybe TRBD1 (6 bases). The length of the CDR3 is 13 residues. Deletions cut 4 bases from V and 10 bases from J, with 11 bases between. The germline V gene encodes CDR1 SGHTA and CDR2 FQGTGA. DNA for the CDR3: TGTGCCAGCAGCTCTTGGACAGACTCACCCCTCCACTTT. Translated, it gives CASSSWTDSPLHF.

This rearrangement joins TRBV5-6 to TRBJ1-2; D remains ambiguous. V was clipped by 1 base and J by 2 bases, with 12 bases between them. This CDR3 comprises 15 residues. Per germline, CDR1 SGHDT and CDR2 YYEEEE. This chain's CDR3 is CASSLPRVGNYGYTF. The CDR3 bases are TGTGCCAGCAGCTTGCCCCGGGTTGGGAACTATGGCTACACCTTC.

A single count supports this clone. V is TRBV5-1 and J is TRBJ2-2, with D tentatively TRBD2 (5 bases). V dropped 4 bases and J dropped 5 bases, with 9 bases sitting between them. The length of the CDR3 is 13 residues. Germline values: CDR1 SGHRS, CDR2 YFSETQ. The CDR3 region is CASSEGLTGELFF. The CDR3 DNA follows: TGCGCCAGCAGCGAGGGCCTAACCGGGGAGCTGTTTTTT.

The chain joins TRBV29-1 to TRBJ1-2, with 8 bases matching TRBD1. V gave up 6 bases and J gave up 2 bases; unmatched junction bases: 5. The CDR3 is 13 residues long. CDR1 and CDR2 from the germline V gene are SQVTM and ANQGSEA. The CDR3 DNA reads TGCAGCGTGCGGACAGGGCAGAACTATGGCTACACCTTC. Protein product: CSVRTGQNYGYTF.

The rearrangement uses TRBV28 and TRBJ1-4, with 7 bases matching TRBD1. CDR1 and CDR2 (germline): MDHEN, SYDVKM. This CDR3 is 15 amino acids long. Trimming cost V 5 bases and J 4 bases; bases outside gene matches: 7. The CDR3 region has the DNA TGTGCCAGCAGTCCCCGGGGACAGATTAATGAAAAACTGTTTTTT. The encoded protein is CASSPRGQINEKLFF.

The genes are TRBV9 and TRBJ2-1, with 12 bases matching TRBD2. Germline V lookup: CDR1 SGDLS, CDR2 YYNGEE. After removal of 4 bases from V and 9 bases from J, the junction contained 11 bases not matched to a gene. The CDR3 is 16 residues long. The CDR3 sequence: CASSLGLAGGRGEQFF. DNA for the CDR3: TGTGCCAGCAGCCTCGGGCTAGCGGGGGGGCGGGGTGAGCAGTTCTTC.

The V call is TRBV5-1, the J call TRBJ1-3; TRBD1 matches 7 bases. With 3 bases clipped from V and 2 bases from J, the junction kept 5 bases outside the gene matches. CDR3 length: 15 amino acids. The germline V gene encodes CDR1 SGHRS and CDR2 YFSETQ. In nucleotides, the CDR3 is TGCGCCAGCAGCTCCAGACAGGGTACTGGAAACACCATATATTTT. The encoded protein is CASSSRQGTGNTIYF. The full variable domain, rest sourced from reference TRBV5-1 and TRBJ1-3, is KAGVTQTPRYLIKTRGQQVTLSCSPISGHRSVSWYQQTPGQGLQFLFEYFSETQRNKGNFPGRFSGRQFSNSRSEMNVSTLELGDSALYLCASSSRQGTGNTIYFGEGSWLTVV.

In nucleotides, the CDR3 is TGTGCCAGCAGCTTAGCACGAGATCAGCCCCAGCATTTT. Its protein product is CASSLARDQPQHF. V and J are TRBV7-2 and TRBJ1-5, with D uncertain. The CDR3 consists of 13 residues. The germline gives CDR1 SGHTA, CDR2 FQGNSA. V was pared by 0 bases and J by 5 bases, with 5 bases between. Combining the CDR3 with reference TRBV7-2 and TRBJ1-5 gives the whole variable domain GAGVSQSPSNKVTEKGKDVELRCDPISGHTALYWYRQSLGQGLEFLIYFQGNSAPDKSGLPSDRFSAERTGGSVSTLTIQRTQQEDSAVYLCASSLARDQPQHFGDGTRLSIL.

The CDR3 sequence: CASSQAVGQEKLFF. CDR3 in DNA: TGTGCCAGCAGCCAAGCAGTGGGACAGGAAAAACTGTTTTTT. The chain joins TRBV4-2 to TRBJ1-4; TRBD1 agrees at 7 bases. Germline CDR1 reads LGHNA; CDR2 reads YNFKEQ. V lost 1 base and J lost 8; bases outside the gene matches: 4. This CDR3 has 14 residues.

The CDR3 loop is CASSPREDRGYEQYF. CDR3 DNA sequence: TGCGCCAGCAGCCCGCGAGAGGACAGGGGATACGAGCAGTACTTC. V is TRBV4-1 and J is TRBJ2-7, with 9 positions matching TRBD1. CDR3 length equals 15 residues. The ends lost 4 bases at V and 4 bases at J; junction bases unmatched: 8. Germline V lookup: CDR1 MGHRA, CDR2 YSYEKL.